The text below deals with one T cell receptor (beta chain). No antigen is known for it. Germline V gives CDR1 DFQATT, CDR2 SNEGSKA (reference sequence). The CDR3 runs 11 residues. V was shortened by 7 bases and J by 2 bases, with 9 bases between the two germline ends. This sample stems from a study of beta chain features in type 1 diabetes. Study-wide points: Equally in patients and controls, shorter templates might have been favored by PCR. Sequencing the cDNA could make cells with high TCR expression show up more than they should. A potential influence of HLA type upon TCRB rearrangement remained unresolved herein.

Reverse transcribing all isolated RNA meant expressed TCRB transcripts were sequenced. Clones were read by immunoSEQ multiplex PCR, and TCRdb kept only the in-frame ones, dropping some. Of a few hundred thousand clones detected, about 32% appear once; the ten largest clones hold around 0.065%. Sequencing input: naive CD4+ T cells from blood. The chain is built from TRBV20-1 and TRBJ2-7; unclear D gene. The source of this sequence is a man between 18 and 29 years old in good health. CDR3 coding DNA: TGCAGTGTTCAAAAGACCTACGAGCAGTACTTC. This sequence encodes CSVQKTYEQYF.